These 28 T cell receptor beta chains came from one sample sequenced in a study of CD8 T cells in Susac syndrome. A quantity of roughly 0.5 to 1 ug RNA underwent reverse transcription using random hexamers. Via MiXCR, TCRdb re-called the immunoSEQ multiplex PCR reads, giving one row per CDR3 protein. This sample has 300,000 to 350,000 distinct CDR3 sequences, with 92% found just once. The specimen sequenced was CD4+ T cells from PBMCs. These receptor sequences come from a human donor with multiple sclerosis.

The rearrangement links TRBV24-1 to TRBJ2-3; D is undetermined. The CDR3 has 13 amino acids. Trimming shortened V by 9 bases and J by 0 bases, and 9 bases separated the two germline ends. Germline loops: CDR1 KGHDR, CDR2 SFDVKD. DNA of the CDR3: TGTGCCACCCAAAGAACTAGCACAGATACGCAGTATTTT. This gives the protein CATQRTSTDTQYF.

The chain carries TRBV5-1 and TRBJ2-3; D is ambiguous. V lost 0 bases and J lost 6, with 11 bases in between. CDR3 length equals 14 residues. CDR1 and CDR2 (germline): SGHRS, YFSETQ. In DNA, the CDR3 is TGCGCCAGCAGCTTGGGGTTACGAAAGGATACGCAGTATTTT. Protein product: CASSLGLRKDTQYF.

The genes are TRBV4-1 and TRBJ2-1; D unclear. The germline V gene encodes CDR1 MGHRA and CDR2 YSYEKL. The CDR3 is made up of 16 amino acids. V dropped 1 base and J dropped 1 base, with 11 bases sitting between them. CDR3 DNA sequence: TGCGCCAGCAGCCAAGCCCTTGACTTATCCTACAATGAGCAGTTCTTC. Translation: CASSQALDLSYNEQFF.

The CDR3 sequence is CASSGRQIQNTEAFF. The CDR3 DNA reads as TGTGCCAGCAGTGGTAGACAGATACAGAACACTGAAGCTTTCTTT. This chain uses TRBV6-5 with TRBJ1-1; TRBD1 might be the D (5 bases). Germline V gives CDR1 MNHEY, CDR2 SVGAGI. Deletions cut 5 bases from V and 1 base from J, with 14 bases between. The CDR3 runs to 15 residues.

This chain links TRBV29-1 with TRBJ2-7, with D tentatively TRBD1 or TRBD2 (5 bases each). V gave up 4 bases and J gave up 4 bases, with 8 bases separating them. The CDR3 is made up of 11 amino acids. Germline V gene lookup returns CDR1 SQVTM and CDR2 ANQGSEA. For the CDR3, the DNA is TGCAGCGTTGGGGACCATTACGAGCAGTACTTC. Translating gives CSVGDHYEQYF.

The chain recombines TRBV25-1 with TRBJ2-1; D is uncertain. CDR1 MGHDK and CDR2 SYGVNS come from the germline V gene. The V and J ends lost 4 bases and 1 base respectively, with 11 bases between them. This CDR3 comprises 15 residues. CDR3 in amino acids: CASSVSLGSYNEQFF. CDR3 nucleotide sequence: TGTGCCAGCAGTGTTTCCCTGGGGTCCTACAATGAGCAGTTCTTC.

The chain employs TRBV5-1 and TRBJ2-7, with 8 bases matching TRBD2. In germline, CDR1 is SGHRS, CDR2 YFSETQ. V trimming: 6 bases; J trimming: 6 bases; junction bases outside the gene matches: 11. The CDR3 contains 14 residues. CDR3 nucleotides: TGCGCCAGCACCCAAGCGGGAGCTCCTCTCGAGCAGTACTTC. The encoded protein is CASTQAGAPLEQYF.

The rearrangement joins TRBV10-3 to TRBJ2-5; D may be TRBD2 (7 bases). The V and J ends lost 3 bases and 10 bases respectively, with 12 bases between them. CDR3 length: 12 amino acids. Per the germline V gene, CDR1 is ENHRY and CDR2 is SYGVKD. CDR3 sequence (DNA): TGTGCCATCAGTGAAGGGGGGGCGATCCAGTACTTC. Encoded protein: CAISEGGAIQYF.

This chain joins TRBV3-1 and TRBJ2-7; D is unclear. The length of the CDR3 is 14 residues. Germline V lookup: CDR1 LGHDT, CDR2 YNNKEL (reference sequence). V lost 2 bases and J 6 bases, leaving 14 bases between the germline ends. The CDR3 DNA is TGTGCCAGCAGCCAATTACCCCTCTCGGGCGAGCAGTACTTC. Translated: CASSQLPLSGEQYF.

This clonotype was found a few times. The CDR3 DNA sequence: TGTGCCAGCAGTTCAGGGGGCTACGAGCAGTACTTC. The encoded protein is CASSSGGYEQYF. The rearrangement joins TRBV12-3 or TRBV12-4 to TRBJ2-7, with 7 bases aligning to TRBD1. The junction had 0 bases not matched to a gene; V was cut back by 4 bases and J by 3 bases. CDR3 length: 12 residues.

This clonotype was seen a handful of times. CDR3: CASSPGLYNEQFF. Here the CDR3 DNA reads TGCGCCAGCAGCCCCGGACTGTACAATGAGCAGTTCTTC. The chain joins TRBV4-3 to TRBJ2-1; D is possibly TRBD2 (5 bases). Looked up from germline, CDR1 is LGHNA and CDR2 is YSLEER. The CDR3 length is 13 residues. Trimming cost V 4 bases and J 4 bases, with 8 bases left between them.

The genes are TRBV3-1 and TRBJ2-6; no clear D. V lost 4 bases, J lost 1 base, and 11 bases lay in between. CDR1 LGHDT and CDR2 YNNKEL come from the germline V gene (reference sequence). CDR3 length: 16 amino acids. As DNA, the CDR3 is TGTGCCAGCAGCCCCCACCAATTTTCTGGGGCCAACGTCCTGACTTTC. This encodes CASSPHQFSGANVLTF. Complete variable domain (other parts from reference TRBV3-1 and TRBJ2-6): DTAVSQTPKYLVTQMGNDKSIKCEQNLGHDTMYWYKQDSKKFLKIMFSYNNKELIINETVPNRFSPKSPDKAHLNLHINSLELGDSAVYFCASSPHQFSGANVLTFGAGSRLTVL.

This clonotype appeared once. The V gene is TRBV5-1, the J gene TRBJ1-1, with no clear D. There are 14 residues in the CDR3. Trimming left V 1 base short and J 2 bases short, with 9 bases between. Germline V lookup: CDR1 SGHRS, CDR2 YFSETQ. DNA of the CDR3: TGCGCCAGCAGCTTGAATACGTACAACACTGAAGCTTTCTTT. Protein product: CASSLNTYNTEAFF. Based on the CDR3 plus reference TRBV5-1 and TRBJ1-1, the full variable domain is KAGVTQTPRYLIKTRGQQVTLSCSPISGHRSVSWYQQTPGQGLQFLFEYFSETQRNKGNFPGRFSGRQFSNSRSEMNVSTLELGDSALYLCASSLNTYNTEAFFGQGTRLTVV.

The chain combines TRBV10-3 with TRBJ2-3, with no clear D. V was clipped by 7 bases and J by 0 bases, with 8 bases between them. The CDR3 loop spans 13 amino acids. CDR1 ENHRY and CDR2 SYGVKD come from the germline V gene. The CDR3 spells CAIKSDSTDTQYF. The DNA for the CDR3 is TGTGCCATCAAGTCGGACAGCACAGATACGCAGTATTTT.

This clonotype occurred many times. The chain recombines TRBV18 with TRBJ1-1; a weak D match, TRBD1 (6 bases). V gave up 8 bases and J gave up 0 bases, with 10 bases separating them. This CDR3 spans 13 amino acids. The germline V gene has CDR1 KGHSH and CDR2 LQKENI. The CDR3: CASSPGVNTEAFF. For the CDR3, the DNA is TGTGCCAGCAGTCCAGGGGTGAACACTGAAGCTTTCTTT.

J is TRBJ1-1 and V is TRBV7-9; TRBD1 matches 8 bases. The ends lost 6 bases at V and 4 bases at J; junction bases unmatched: 7. This CDR3 is 14 amino acids long. Germline V CDR1 and CDR2: SEHNR, FQNEAQ (reference sequence). The chain's CDR3 is CASRLNTGGTEAFF. In DNA form, the CDR3 reads TGTGCCAGCAGACTCAACACAGGGGGCACTGAAGCTTTCTTT.

This clonotype was found once. The chain is built from TRBV14 and TRBJ2-3, with a possible D match to TRBD2 (5 bases). This CDR3 is 15 amino acids long. The ends were cut back, 5 bases at V and 2 bases at J, with 14 bases in the middle. Per the germline V gene, CDR1 is SGHDN and CDR2 is FVKESK. The CDR3 region is CASSFGLVVTDTQYF. Written as DNA, the CDR3 is TGTGCCAGCAGCTTCGGACTCGTCGTCACAGATACGCAGTATTTT.

The V gene is TRBV24-1, the J gene TRBJ1-4; weak D call: TRBD1 (5 bases). The CDR3 is made up of 15 amino acids. Trimming stripped 3 bases from V and 3 bases from J, with 10 bases between. Germline V gives CDR1 KGHDR, CDR2 SFDVKD. DNA for the CDR3: TGTGCCACCAGTGATGCAGGGACGGCTAATGAAAAACTGTTTTTT. Translated, it gives CATSDAGTANEKLFF.

This clonotype has a single count. The chain links TRBV6-2 or TRBV6-3 to TRBJ2-7, with a tentative D call TRBD2 (6 bases). The germline V and J ends were trimmed by 2 bases and 2 bases, with 13 bases remaining between them. The CDR3 has 15 residues. Germline CDR1 MNHEY, CDR2 SVGEGT. CDR3 nucleotides: TGTGCCAGCAGTTACGGGGGGACTTGGCCCTACGAGCAGTACTTC. Its protein product is CASSYGGTWPYEQYF.

The V and J genes are TRBV20-1 and TRBJ1-1; the D gene is possibly TRBD1 (5 bases). Trimming left V 3 bases short and J 4 bases short, with 15 bases between. There are 14 residues in the CDR3. CDR1 and CDR2 (germline): DFQATT, SNEGSKA (reference sequence). CDR3 nucleotides: TGCAGTGCTAGTGAACGATTGGGGCGCACTGAAGCTTTCTTT. Translation gives CSASERLGRTEAFF.

The chain joins TRBV7-2 to TRBJ2-5; 10 bases fit TRBD2. Germline V CDR1 and CDR2: SGHTA, FQGNSA. The CDR3 loop spans 15 amino acids. V trimming: 4 bases; J trimming: 4 bases; junction bases outside the gene matches: 6. The CDR3 sequence: CASSWSGRGGETQYF. Written as DNA, the CDR3 is TGTGCCAGCAGCTGGAGCGGGAGGGGGGGAGAGACCCAGTACTTC.

This clonotype was found once. The chain has TRBV29-1 and TRBJ1-1, with D perhaps matching TRBD1 (5 bases). Per germline, CDR1 SQVTM and CDR2 ANQGSEA. With 2 bases removed from V and 1 base from J, the gap between germline ends came to 11 bases. There are 14 residues in the CDR3. The CDR3 DNA is TGCAGCGTTGAACTAGACAGACCGAACACTGAAGCTTTCTTT. Protein: CSVELDRPNTEAFF.

V usage is TRBV9 and J usage is TRBJ2-7; 10 bases are a match to TRBD2. The CDR3 spans 15 residues. Germline CDR1 and CDR2: SGDLS and YYNGEE. J was trimmed by 1 base and V by 4 bases; bases with no gene match: 5. The CDR3 DNA sequence: TGTGCCAGCAGCCCAGGGACTAGCGTTTCCTACGAGCAGTACTTC. As protein: CASSPGTSVSYEQYF.

This rearrangement joins TRBV20-1 to TRBJ2-3; D may be TRBD2 (5 bases). The CDR3 is 13 residues long. Germline V gene lookup returns CDR1 DFQATT and CDR2 SNEGSKA (reference sequence). V was clipped by 6 bases and J by 6 bases, with 16 bases between them. In DNA, the CDR3 is TGCAGTGCCCAGGCTAGCCTCGGGGATACGCAGTATTTT. Translation: CSAQASLGDTQYF.

This chain connects TRBV20-1 to TRBJ1-5, with D possibly TRBD1 on 5 matching bases. The CDR3 extends over 15 amino acids. From germline, CDR1 is DFQATT and CDR2 SNEGSKA (reference sequence). V shed 5 bases and J shed 0 bases, with 14 bases lying between them. The CDR3 region is CSAGQGSYSNQPQHF. Written as DNA, the CDR3 is TGCAGTGCTGGGCAGGGATCTTATAGCAATCAGCCCCAGCATTTT.

The rearrangement uses TRBV5-4 and TRBJ2-1; D is possibly TRBD2 (7 bases). V dropped 4 bases and J dropped 11 bases, with 13 bases sitting between them. Germline CDR1 reads SGHNT; CDR2 reads YYREEE (reference sequence). The CDR3 covers 12 residues. This CDR3 reads CASSQGTTQQFF. Here the CDR3 DNA reads TGTGCCAGCAGCCAGGGGACTACCCAGCAGTTCTTC.

The count of this clonotype is one. The chain employs TRBV25-1 and TRBJ1-2; 7 nucleotides agree with TRBD1. This CDR3 region has 15 residues. V lost 0 bases to trimming and J lost 10 bases; unmatched junction nucleotides: 11. The germline V gene has CDR1 MGHDK and CDR2 SYGVNS. The CDR3 protein is CASSEYRSGDRYYTF. The DNA of the CDR3 is TGTGCCAGCAGTGAATATAGGTCCGGGGACAGATACTACACCTTC.

The J gene is TRBJ2-1, the V gene TRBV11-2, with 9 bases matching TRBD2. The CDR3 sequence is 15 residues long. Germline V lookup: CDR1 SGHAT, CDR2 FQNNGV. After removal of 2 bases from V and 7 bases from J, the junction contained 6 bases not matched to a gene. CDR3 sequence: CASSLSLAGINEQFF. The CDR3 region has the DNA TGTGCCAGCAGCTTAAGTCTAGCGGGGATTAATGAGCAGTTCTTC.